This T cell receptor beta chain derives from a study of blood T cell repertoires in COVID-19. The overall study: The analysed material was cDNA or gDNA that came from T cells, B-cell-depleted T cells, or PBMCs.

This CDR3 region has 13 residues. V lost 6 bases and J lost 8, with 14 bases in between. Looked up from germline, CDR1 is SGHRS and CDR2 is YFSETQ. Produced via immunoSEQ multiplex PCR; TCRdb's table is partial and in-frame only. The sample lists about 60,000 clones; approximately 84% were seen once. The sample consisted of peripheral blood. The chain employs TRBV5-1 and TRBJ1-4, with D possibly matching TRBD1 (6 bases). This sequence originates from a man aged 55 to 70 with acute or convalescent COVID-19. CDR3 residues: CASKAGVDEKLFF. The CDR3, as DNA: TGCGCCAGCAAAGCAGGGGTCGACGAAAAACTGTTTTTT.